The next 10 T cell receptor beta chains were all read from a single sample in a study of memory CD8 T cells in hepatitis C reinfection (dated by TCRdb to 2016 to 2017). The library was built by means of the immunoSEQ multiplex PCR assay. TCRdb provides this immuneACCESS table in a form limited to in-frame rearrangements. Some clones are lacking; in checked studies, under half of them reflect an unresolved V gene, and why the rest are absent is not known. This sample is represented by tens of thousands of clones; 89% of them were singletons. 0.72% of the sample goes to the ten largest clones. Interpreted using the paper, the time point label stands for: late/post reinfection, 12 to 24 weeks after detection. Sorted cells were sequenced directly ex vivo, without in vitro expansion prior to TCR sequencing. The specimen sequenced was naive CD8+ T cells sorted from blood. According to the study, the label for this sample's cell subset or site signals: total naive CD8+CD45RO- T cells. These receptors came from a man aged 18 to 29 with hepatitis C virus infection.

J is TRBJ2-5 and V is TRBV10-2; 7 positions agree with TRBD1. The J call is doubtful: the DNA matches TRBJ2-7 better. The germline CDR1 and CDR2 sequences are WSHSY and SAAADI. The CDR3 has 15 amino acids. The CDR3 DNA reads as TGCGCCAGCAGTGACCCAGGGGACAGTCTTTACGAGCAGTACTTC. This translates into CASSDPGDSLYEQYF.

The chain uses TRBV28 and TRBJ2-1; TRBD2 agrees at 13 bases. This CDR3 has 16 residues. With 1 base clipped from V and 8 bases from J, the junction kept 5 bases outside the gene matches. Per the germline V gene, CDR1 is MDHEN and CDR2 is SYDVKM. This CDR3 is CASSLLAGLAGDEQFF. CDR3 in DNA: TGTGCCAGCAGTTTATTGGCCGGACTAGCGGGAGATGAGCAGTTCTTC.

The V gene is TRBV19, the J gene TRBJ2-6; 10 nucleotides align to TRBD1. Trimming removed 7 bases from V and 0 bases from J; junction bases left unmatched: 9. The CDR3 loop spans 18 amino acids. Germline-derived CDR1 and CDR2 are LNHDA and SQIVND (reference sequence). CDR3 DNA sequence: TGTGCCAGTATGGGGGACAGGGGACTCCCCTCTGGGGCCAACGTCCTGACTTTC. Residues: CASMGDRGLPSGANVLTF.

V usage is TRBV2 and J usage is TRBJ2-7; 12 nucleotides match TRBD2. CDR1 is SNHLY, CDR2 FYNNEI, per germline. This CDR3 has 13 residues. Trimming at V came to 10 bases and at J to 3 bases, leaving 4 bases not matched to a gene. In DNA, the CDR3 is TGTGCCACCACGACTAGCGGGAGCTACGAGCAGTACTTC. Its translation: CATTTSGSYEQYF.

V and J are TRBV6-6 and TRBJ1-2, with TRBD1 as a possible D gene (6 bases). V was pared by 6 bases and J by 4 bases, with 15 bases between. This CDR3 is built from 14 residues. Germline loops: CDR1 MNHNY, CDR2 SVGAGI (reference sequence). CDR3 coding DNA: TGTGCCAGCAGCGGAACCGGGACACCCTATGGCTACACCTTC. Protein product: CASSGTGTPYGYTF.

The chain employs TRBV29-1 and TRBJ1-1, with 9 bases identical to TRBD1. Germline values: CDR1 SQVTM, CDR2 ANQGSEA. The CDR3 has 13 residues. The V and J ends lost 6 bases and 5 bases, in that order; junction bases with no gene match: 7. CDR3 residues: CSVQTGGWTEAFF. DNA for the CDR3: TGCAGCGTCCAGACAGGGGGGTGGACTGAAGCTTTCTTT.

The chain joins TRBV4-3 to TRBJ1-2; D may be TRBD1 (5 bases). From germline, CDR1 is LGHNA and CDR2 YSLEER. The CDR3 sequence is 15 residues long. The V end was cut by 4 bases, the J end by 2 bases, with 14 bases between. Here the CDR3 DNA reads TGCGCCAGCAGCCCCACGGTCGGGGGAAACTATGGCTACACCTTC. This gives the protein CASSPTVGGNYGYTF.

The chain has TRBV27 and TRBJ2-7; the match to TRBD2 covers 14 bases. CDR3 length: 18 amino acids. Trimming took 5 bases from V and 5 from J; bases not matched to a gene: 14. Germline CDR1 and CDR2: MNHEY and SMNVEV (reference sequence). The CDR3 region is CASSLTGTSGSVRNEQYF. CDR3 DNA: TGTGCCAGCAGTCTCACCGGGACTAGCGGGAGTGTTAGGAACGAGCAGTACTTC.

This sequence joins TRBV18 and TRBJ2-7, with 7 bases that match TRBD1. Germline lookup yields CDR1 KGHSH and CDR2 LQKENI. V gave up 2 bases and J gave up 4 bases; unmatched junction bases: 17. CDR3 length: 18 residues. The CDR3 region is CASSPEGQRSNPFYEQYF. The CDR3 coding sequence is TGTGCCAGCTCACCAGAGGGACAGAGGAGTAACCCCTTTTACGAGCAGTACTTC.

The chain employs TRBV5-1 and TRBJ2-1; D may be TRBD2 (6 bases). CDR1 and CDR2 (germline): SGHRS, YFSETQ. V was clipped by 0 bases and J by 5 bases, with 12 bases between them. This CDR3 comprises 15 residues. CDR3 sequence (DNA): TGCGCCAGCAGCTTGGGAGCGGGTCCCGACAATGAGCAGTTCTTC. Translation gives CASSLGAGPDNEQFF.